This T cell receptor (beta chain) is drawn from a study of T cells in Graves' hyperthyroidism and ophthalmopathy. These patients, aged 18 to 65, had recently diagnosed hyperthyroidism lasting under 2 months. Template material for amplifying TCR beta CDR3 regions consisted of RNA transcripts. The HTBI primer set was used in a first-round RT-PCR of the TCR CDR3. Each CDR3 protein is one row after TCRdb ran MiXCR on the multiplex PCR reads. The sample contains around 690,000 distinct CDR3 sequences, 17% of which appear only once. The CDR3 runs 12 residues. The germline gives CDR1 SGHAT, CDR2 FQNNGV. Trimming stripped 4 bases from V and 9 bases from J, with 11 bases between.

This chain uses TRBV11-2 with TRBJ2-3; D ambiguous. The receptor was isolated from a man aged 50 or older with Graves' hyperthyroidism. Sequenced sample: blood. The CDR3 DNA reads TGTGCCAGCAGCTCGACGGTCGCAACGCAGTATTTT. Protein: CASSSTVATQYF.